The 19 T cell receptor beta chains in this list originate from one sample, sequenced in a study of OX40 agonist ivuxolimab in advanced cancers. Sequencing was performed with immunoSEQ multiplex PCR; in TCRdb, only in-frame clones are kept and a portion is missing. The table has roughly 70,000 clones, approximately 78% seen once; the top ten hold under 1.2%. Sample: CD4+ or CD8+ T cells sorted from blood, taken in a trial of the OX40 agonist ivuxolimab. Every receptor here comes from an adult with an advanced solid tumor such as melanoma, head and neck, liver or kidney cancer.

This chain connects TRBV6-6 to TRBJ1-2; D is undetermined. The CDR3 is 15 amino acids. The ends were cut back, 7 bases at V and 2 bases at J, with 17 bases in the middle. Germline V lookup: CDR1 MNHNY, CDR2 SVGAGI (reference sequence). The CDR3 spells CASKTSGSDNYGYTF. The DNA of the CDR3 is TGTGCCAGCAAAACATCCGGGTCGGACAACTATGGCTACACCTTC.

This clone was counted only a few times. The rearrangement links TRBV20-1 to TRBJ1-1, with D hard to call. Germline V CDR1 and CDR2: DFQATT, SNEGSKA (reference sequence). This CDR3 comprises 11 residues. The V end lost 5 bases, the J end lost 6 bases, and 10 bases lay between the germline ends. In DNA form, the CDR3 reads TGCAGTGCTCCGAAAGAGGCTGAAGCTTTCTTT. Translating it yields CSAPKEAEAFF.

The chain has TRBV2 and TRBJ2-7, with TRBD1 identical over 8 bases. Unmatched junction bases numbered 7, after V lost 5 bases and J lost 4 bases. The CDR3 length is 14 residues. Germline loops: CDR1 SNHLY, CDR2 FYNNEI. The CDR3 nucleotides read TGTGCCAGCAGTACGACAGGGGTGGCTTACGAGCAGTACTTC. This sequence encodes CASSTTGVAYEQYF.

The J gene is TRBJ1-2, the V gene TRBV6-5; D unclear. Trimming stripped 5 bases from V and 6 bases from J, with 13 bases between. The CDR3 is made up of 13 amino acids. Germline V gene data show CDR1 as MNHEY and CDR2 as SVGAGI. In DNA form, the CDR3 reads TGTGCCAGCAGTCAAGGGTACGGTAATGGCTACACCTTC. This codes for CASSQGYGNGYTF.

The CDR3 spells CASSLPFLTGTANTGELFF. The CDR3 region has the DNA TGCGCCAGCAGCTTGCCCTTTCTAACCGGGACGGCGAACACCGGGGAGCTGTTTTTT. The J gene is TRBJ2-2, the V gene TRBV5-1; D could derive from TRBD1 or TRBD2 (5 bases each). Germline V lookup: CDR1 SGHRS, CDR2 YFSETQ. Trimming left V 1 base short and J 0 bases short, with 19 bases between. The CDR3 has 19 residues.

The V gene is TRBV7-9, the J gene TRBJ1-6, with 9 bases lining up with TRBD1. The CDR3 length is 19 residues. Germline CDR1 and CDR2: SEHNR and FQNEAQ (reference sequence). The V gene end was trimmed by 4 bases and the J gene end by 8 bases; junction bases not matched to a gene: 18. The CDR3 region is CASSSVGQGKRSSYSPLHF. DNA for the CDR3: TGTGCCAGCAGCTCCGTTGGACAGGGGAAGAGATCTAGTTATTCACCCCTCCACTTT. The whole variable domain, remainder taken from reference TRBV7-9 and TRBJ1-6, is DTGVSQNPRHKITKRGQNVTFRCDPISEHNRLYWYRQTLGQGPEFLTYFQNEAQLEKSRLLSDRFSAERPKGSFSTLEIQRTEQGDSAMYLCASSSVGQGKRSSYSPLHFGNGTRLTVT.

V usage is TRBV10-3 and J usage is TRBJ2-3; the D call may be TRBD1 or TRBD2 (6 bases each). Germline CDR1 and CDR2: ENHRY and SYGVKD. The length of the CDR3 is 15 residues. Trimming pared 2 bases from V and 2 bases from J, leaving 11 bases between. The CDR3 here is CAISEPGAITDTQYF. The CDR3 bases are TGTGCCATCAGTGAGCCGGGGGCGATCACAGATACGCAGTATTTT.

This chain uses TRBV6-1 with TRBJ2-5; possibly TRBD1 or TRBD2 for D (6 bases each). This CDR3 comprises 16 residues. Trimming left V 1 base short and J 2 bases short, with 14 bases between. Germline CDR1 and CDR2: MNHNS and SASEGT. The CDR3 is CASSEGWGAPQETQYF. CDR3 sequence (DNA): TGTGCCAGCAGTGAAGGCTGGGGGGCACCGCAAGAGACCCAGTACTTC.

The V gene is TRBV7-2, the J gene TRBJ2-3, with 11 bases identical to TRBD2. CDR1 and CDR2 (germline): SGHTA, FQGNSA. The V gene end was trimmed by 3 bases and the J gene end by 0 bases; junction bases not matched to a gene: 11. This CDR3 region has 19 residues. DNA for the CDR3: TGTGCCAGCAGCTTTAGCGGGGGGGCCGGTGGTCGTAGCACAGATACGCAGTATTTT. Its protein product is CASSFSGGAGGRSTDTQYF.

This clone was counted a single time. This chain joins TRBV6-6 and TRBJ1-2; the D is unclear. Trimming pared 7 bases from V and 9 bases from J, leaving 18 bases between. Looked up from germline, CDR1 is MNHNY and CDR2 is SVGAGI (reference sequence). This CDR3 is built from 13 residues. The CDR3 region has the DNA TGTGCCAGCACCTATGGAGGCACGACGAGCTACACCTTC. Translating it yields CASTYGGTTSYTF.

CDR3 amino acids: CASTPLDQPQHF. CDR3 nucleotides: TGTGCCAGCACCCCTCTAGATCAGCCCCAGCATTTT. This chain links TRBV7-9 with TRBJ1-5; D is ambiguous. Per the germline V gene, CDR1 is SEHNR and CDR2 is FQNEAQ (reference sequence). The CDR3 length is 12 residues. With 7 bases removed from V and 5 bases from J, the gap between germline ends came to 9 bases.

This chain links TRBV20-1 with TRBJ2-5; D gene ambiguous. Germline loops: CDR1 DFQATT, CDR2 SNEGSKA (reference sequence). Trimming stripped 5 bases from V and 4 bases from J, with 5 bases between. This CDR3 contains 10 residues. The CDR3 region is CSAGTETQYF. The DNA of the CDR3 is TGCAGTGCTGGTACAGAGACCCAGTACTTC.

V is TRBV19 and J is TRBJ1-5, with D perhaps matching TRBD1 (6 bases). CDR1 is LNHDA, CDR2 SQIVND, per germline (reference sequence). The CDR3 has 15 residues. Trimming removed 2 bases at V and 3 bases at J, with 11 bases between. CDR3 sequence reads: CASSIRTGPNQPQHF. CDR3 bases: TGTGCCAGTAGTATACGAACAGGGCCCAATCAGCCCCAGCATTTT.

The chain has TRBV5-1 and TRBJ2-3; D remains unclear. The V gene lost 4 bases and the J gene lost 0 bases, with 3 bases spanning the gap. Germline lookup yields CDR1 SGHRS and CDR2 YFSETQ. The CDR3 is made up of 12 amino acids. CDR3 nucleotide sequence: TGCGCCAGCAGCCCGAGCACAGATACGCAGTATTTT. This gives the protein CASSPSTDTQYF.

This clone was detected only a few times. Here the CDR3 DNA reads TGCGCCAGCAGCCCGAAAGCTACGAACACCGGGGAGCTGTTTTTT. Translation gives CASSPKATNTGELFF. V usage is TRBV5-1 and J usage is TRBJ2-2; the D is unclear. This CDR3 contains 15 residues. V lost 4 bases, J lost 0 bases, and 10 bases lay in between. Per germline, CDR1 SGHRS and CDR2 YFSETQ.

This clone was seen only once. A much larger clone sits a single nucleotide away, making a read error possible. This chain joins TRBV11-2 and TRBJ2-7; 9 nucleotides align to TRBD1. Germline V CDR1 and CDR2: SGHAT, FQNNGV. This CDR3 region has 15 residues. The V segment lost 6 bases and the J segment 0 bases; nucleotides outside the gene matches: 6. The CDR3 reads CASRSPGQGSYEQYF. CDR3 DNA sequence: TGTGCCAGCAGATCCCCGGGACAGGGCTCCTACGAGCAGTACTTC.

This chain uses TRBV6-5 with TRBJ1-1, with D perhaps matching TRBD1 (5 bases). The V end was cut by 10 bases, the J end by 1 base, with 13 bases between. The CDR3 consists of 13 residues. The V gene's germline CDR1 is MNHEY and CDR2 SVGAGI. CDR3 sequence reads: CATTGGSNTEAFF. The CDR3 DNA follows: TGTGCCACGACGGGGGGGTCGAACACTGAAGCTTTCTTT.

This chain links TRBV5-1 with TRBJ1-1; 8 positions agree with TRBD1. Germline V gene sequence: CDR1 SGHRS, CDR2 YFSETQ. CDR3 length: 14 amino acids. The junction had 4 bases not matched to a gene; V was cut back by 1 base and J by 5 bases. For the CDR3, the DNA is TGCGCCAGCAGCTTGAAACAGGGGGGGACTGAAGCTTTCTTT. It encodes CASSLKQGGTEAFF. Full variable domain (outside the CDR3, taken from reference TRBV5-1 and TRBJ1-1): KAGVTQTPRYLIKTRGQQVTLSCSPISGHRSVSWYQQTPGQGLQFLFEYFSETQRNKGNFPGRFSGRQFSNSRSEMNVSTLELGDSALYLCASSLKQGGTEAFFGQGTRLTVV.

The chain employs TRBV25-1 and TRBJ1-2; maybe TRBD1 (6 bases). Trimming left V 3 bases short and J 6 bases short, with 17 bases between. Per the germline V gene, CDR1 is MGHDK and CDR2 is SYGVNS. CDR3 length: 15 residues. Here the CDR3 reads CASSDYRVLGDGYTF. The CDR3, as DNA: TGTGCCAGCAGTGATTACAGGGTTTTGGGGGATGGCTACACCTTC.